The T cell receptor (beta chain) under discussion was sequenced for a study of identifying expanded T cells in peripheral blood. Regarding the study as a whole: Technical replicates showed about 1.1 changed clones; two weeks about 16; four weeks 19. Across healthy donors, higher total template counts meant significantly greater approximately two-week count variance.

Clones were read by immunoSEQ multiplex PCR, and TCRdb kept only the in-frame ones, dropping some. Here the sample spans some 72,000 clones, almost 90% being singletons. V was shortened by 0 bases and J by 0 bases, with 8 bases between the two germline ends. The CDR3 spans 15 residues. Germline V gives CDR1 SGHKS, CDR2 YYEKEE (reference sequence). During the collection period, no donor immune events like infections were recorded. Comment on this clone: Its antigen is still unknown.

The rearrangement uses TRBV5-5 and TRBJ2-3; no definite D call. The receptor was derived from a person between 18 and 69 years old in good health. Specimen: blood. The CDR3 nucleotides are TGTGCCAGCAGCTTGGTTGGGCATAGCACAGATACGCAGTATTTT. Protein: CASSLVGHSTDTQYF.